Listed here are 20 T cell receptor beta chains from one sample, sequenced in a study of blood T cells in healthy people across ages. A second PCR, run for roughly 7 to 12 cycles, used a sample-barcoded 5' primer plus a J-beta primer mix. TCRdb analysed the 5' RACE reads with MiXCR anew, one entry per CDR3 protein. The repertoire holds 600,000 or so distinct CDR3 sequences, more than 20% seen once, with approximately 3.6% in the top ten. The sequenced sample consisted of blood. These receptors were obtained from a man in his 70s in good health.

V usage is TRBV3-1 and J usage is TRBJ1-2, with D possibly TRBD1 on 5 matching bases. The CDR3 runs to 15 residues. V shed 4 bases and J shed 7 bases, with 19 bases lying between them. From germline, CDR1 is LGHDT and CDR2 YNNKEL (reference sequence). The CDR3 DNA follows: TGTGCCAGCAGCCCGCAACTCGGGCGTCAGGGTGGCTACACCTTC. This codes for CASSPQLGRQGGYTF.

The J gene is TRBJ1-2, the V gene TRBV18, with D possibly matching TRBD1 (6 bases). The germline V and J ends were trimmed by 1 base and 7 bases, with 13 bases remaining between them. This CDR3 has 14 residues. CDR1 and CDR2 (germline): KGHSH, LQKENI. The CDR3 protein is CASSPRGQLSGYTF. In DNA, the CDR3 is TGTGCCAGCTCACCACGGGGACAACTAAGTGGCTACACCTTC.

This clonotype occurred once. Possible read error: a much larger clone is one base away. The chain has TRBV12-3 or TRBV12-4 and TRBJ2-7; the match to TRBD1 covers 9 bases. The CDR3 is 15 residues long. The trim removed 5 bases at V and 5 bases at J, leaving 10 bases unmatched. This chain's CDR3 is CASSGQGQGGNEQYF. The CDR3 DNA reads as TGTGCCAGCAGTGGACAGGGACAGGGAGGGAACGAGCAGTACTTC.

This clonotype has only a few counts. This chain uses TRBV2 with TRBJ2-7; 7 nucleotides line up with TRBD2. V lost 7 bases, J lost 0 bases, and 6 bases stayed unmatched. Germline values: CDR1 SNHLY, CDR2 FYNNEI. The CDR3 has 14 amino acids. In DNA, the CDR3 is TGTGCCAGCAAGTGGGAGGGCCCCTCCTACGAGCAGTACTTC. This codes for CASKWEGPSYEQYF.

The chain links TRBV24-1 to TRBJ2-7, with 7 bases that match TRBD1. The CDR3 covers 14 residues. V gave up 7 bases and J gave up 0 bases; unmatched junction bases: 5. Per germline, CDR1 KGHDR and CDR2 SFDVKD. In nucleotides, the CDR3 is TGTGCCACCAGCCGTGGACAGGCCTCCTACGAGCAGTACTTC. This codes for CATSRGQASYEQYF.

This clonotype has only a few counts. The V and J genes are TRBV20-1 and TRBJ2-4; D is ambiguous. The CDR3 runs 14 residues. Germline V CDR1 and CDR2: DFQATT, SNEGSKA (reference sequence). V gave up 8 bases and J gave up 0 bases, with 14 bases separating them. The CDR3 DNA reads TGCAGTACGACCAGAAGAGGAGCCAAAAACATTCAGTACTTC. Translation gives CSTTRRGAKNIQYF.

CDR3 sequence (DNA): TGTGCCAGCAGCACAGTTGAGGCCGGGGAGCTGTTTTTT. Translation gives CASSTVEAGELFF. The chain employs TRBV12-3 or TRBV12-4 and TRBJ2-2; no definite D call. CDR3 length: 13 residues. V was pared by 6 bases and J by 6 bases, with 11 bases between.

With respect to this clonotype: Being one base from a much bigger clone, this may be a read error. The CDR3 sequence: CASSRTRNYEQYF. In DNA form, the CDR3 reads TGTGCCAGCAGCCGGACTAGGAACTACGAGCAGTACTTC. The chain is built from TRBV7-2 and TRBJ2-7; 7 bases agree with TRBD2. The CDR3 loop spans 13 amino acids. The junction had 4 bases not matched to a gene; V was cut back by 5 bases and J by 3 bases. Germline V gene lookup returns CDR1 SGHTA and CDR2 FQGNSA.

This clonotype has at least ten counts. This chain joins TRBV28 and TRBJ2-4; D gene ambiguous. Germline values: CDR1 MDHEN, CDR2 SYDVKM. V was shortened by 4 bases and J by 3 bases, with 7 bases between the two germline ends. The CDR3 runs to 13 residues. The CDR3 sequence is CASSWGSKNIQYF. The CDR3 nucleotides are TGTGCCAGCAGTTGGGGTAGCAAAAACATTCAGTACTTC.

This clonotype showed up many times. The gene calls are TRBV14 and TRBJ1-2; D perhaps matches TRBD1 (5 bases). The CDR3 is 13 residues long. Trimming cost V 1 base and J 8 bases, with 11 bases left between them. The germline V gene encodes CDR1 SGHDN and CDR2 FVKESK. The CDR3 bases are TGTGCCAGCAGCCAAGTTGCAGGGCTAGGCTACACCTTC. Amino acid sequence: CASSQVAGLGYTF.

This clonotype was seen at least ten times. This sequence joins TRBV2 and TRBJ2-6; D unclear. Germline CDR1 and CDR2: SNHLY and FYNNEI. Between the trimmed V and J ends, which lost 7 bases and 0 bases, there was a span of 4 bases. This CDR3 has 13 amino acids. CDR3 in amino acids: CASTPSGANVLTF. The CDR3 DNA follows: TGTGCCAGCACCCCCTCTGGGGCCAACGTCCTGACTTTC.

V usage is TRBV20-1 and J usage is TRBJ2-7; the D gene is possibly TRBD2 (6 bases). The CDR3 spans 13 residues. The V end was cut by 6 bases, the J end by 4 bases, with 16 bases between. Germline V gene lookup returns CDR1 DFQATT and CDR2 SNEGSKA (reference sequence). CDR3 sequence: CSAKNGRLYEQYF. For the CDR3, the DNA is TGCAGTGCCAAAAACGGGAGACTTTACGAGCAGTACTTC.

This clonotype was seen more than once but under ten times. The chain employs TRBV28 and TRBJ2-7; the match to TRBD1 covers 7 bases. With 6 bases clipped from V and 2 bases from J, the junction kept 10 bases outside the gene matches. The CDR3 has 15 amino acids. Germline V gene data show CDR1 as MDHEN and CDR2 as SYDVKM. CDR3 in amino acids: CASSAPGQKTYEQYF. CDR3 DNA sequence: TGTGCCAGCAGCGCCCCGGGACAGAAGACCTACGAGCAGTACTTC.

The CDR3 DNA is TGCAGTGCTAGTCAAGGGGCGGGTAATGAAAAACTGTTTTTT. Translation: CSASQGAGNEKLFF. The V and J genes are TRBV20-1 and TRBJ1-4, with D perhaps TRBD1 (5 bases). The CDR3 totals 14 residues. Deletions cut 3 bases from V and 4 bases from J, with 12 bases between. Germline loops: CDR1 DFQATT, CDR2 SNEGSKA (reference sequence).

A few counts support this clonotype. J is TRBJ2-7 and V is TRBV20-1; 12 bases are shared with TRBD2. CDR3 length: 14 residues. J gave up 2 bases and V 6 bases, and 5 bases lay outside the gene matches. Looked up from germline, CDR1 is DFQATT and CDR2 is SNEGSKA (reference sequence). The CDR3 loop reads CSAATSGRTYEQYF. For the CDR3, the DNA is TGCAGTGCCGCGACTAGCGGGAGAACCTACGAGCAGTACTTC.

This clonotype occurred a few times. The CDR3 nucleotides read TGCGCCAGCAGCCGTGACCGGGACAAGAGCTCCTACGAGCAGTACTTC. Translated, it gives CASSRDRDKSSYEQYF. The gene calls are TRBV4-1 and TRBJ2-5; a possible D gene is TRBD1 (6 bases). The DNA end is more similar to TRBJ2-7, so the J call may be wrong. This CDR3 is built from 16 residues. From germline, CDR1 is MGHRA and CDR2 YSYEKL.

The rearrangement joins TRBV27 to TRBJ2-3; D unclear. The CDR3 has 10 amino acids. CDR1 is MNHEY and CDR2 is SMNVEV in the germline V gene (reference sequence). Trimming pared 11 bases from V and 3 bases from J, leaving 6 bases between. The CDR3 loop is CARATDTQYF. CDR3 bases: TGTGCCCGGGCGACAGATACGCAGTATTTT.

This chain connects TRBV20-1 to TRBJ1-1; no definite D call. Germline V gives CDR1 DFQATT, CDR2 SNEGSKA (reference sequence). V lost 4 bases, J lost 11 bases, and 17 bases lay in between. CDR3 length: 12 residues. The CDR3 nucleotides read TGCAGTGCTATCCCCTCCCTCACCACGGCTTTCTTT. Protein product: CSAIPSLTTAFF.

The chain is built from TRBV20-1 and TRBJ2-1; 11 bases match TRBD1. The CDR3 consists of 14 residues. J was trimmed by 7 bases and V by 5 bases; bases with no gene match: 7. The germline V gene has CDR1 DFQATT and CDR2 SNEGSKA (reference sequence). The CDR3 DNA sequence: TGCAGTGCTGGGCCCGGGACAGGGGGGAATGAGCAGTTCTTC. Translation gives CSAGPGTGGNEQFF.

V usage is TRBV5-1 and J usage is TRBJ2-7, with D possibly matching TRBD2 (6 bases). There are 14 residues in the CDR3. V was cut by 5 bases and J by 2 bases, with 14 bases left in between. Germline CDR1 reads SGHRS; CDR2 reads YFSETQ. CDR3 loop: CASSISAGTYEQYF. The CDR3 coding sequence is TGCGCCAGCAGTATCTCGGCGGGGACCTACGAGCAGTACTTC.